The T cell receptor (beta chain) under discussion was sequenced for a study of regulatory T cells in long-lasting Graves disease. This clonotype was detected many times. Stated time point: persistent/refractory GD, antithyroid drugs over 5 years with positive TRAb. Researchers made the TCR library from RNA that was extracted from PBMCs. TCR beta libraries were built with iRepertoire HTBI primers and Arm-PCR of CDR3 regions. MiXCR, applied by TCRdb to the multiplex PCR reads, yields one record per CDR3 protein. The sample lists a few hundred thousand distinct CDR3 sequences, approximately 22% occurring once. This specimen was peripheral blood mononuclear cells (PBMCs), taken when the disease was refractory, from a patient treated with antithyroid drugs. The sequence derives from a female donor with Graves disease.

The DNA of the CDR3 is TGTGCCAGCAGTCCCCCGGACGGCAATCAGCCCCAGCATTTT. It specifies CASSPPDGNQPQHF. The rearrangement joins TRBV28 to TRBJ1-5; no clear D gene. With 5 bases removed from V and 2 bases from J, the gap between germline ends came to 10 bases. Germline assignment: CDR1 MDHEN and CDR2 SYDVKM. The CDR3 contains 14 residues.